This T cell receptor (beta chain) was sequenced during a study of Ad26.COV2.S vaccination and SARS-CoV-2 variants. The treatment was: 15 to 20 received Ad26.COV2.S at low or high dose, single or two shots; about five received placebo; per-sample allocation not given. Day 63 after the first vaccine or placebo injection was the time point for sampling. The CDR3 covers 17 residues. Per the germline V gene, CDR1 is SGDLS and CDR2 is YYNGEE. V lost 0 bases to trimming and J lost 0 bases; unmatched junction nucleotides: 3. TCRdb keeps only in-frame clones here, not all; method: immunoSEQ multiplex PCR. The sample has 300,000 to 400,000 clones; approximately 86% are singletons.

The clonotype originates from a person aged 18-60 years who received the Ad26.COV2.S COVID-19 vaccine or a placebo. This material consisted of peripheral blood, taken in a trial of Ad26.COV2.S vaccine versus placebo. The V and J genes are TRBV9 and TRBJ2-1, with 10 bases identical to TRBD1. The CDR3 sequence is CASSVEGQGYSYNEQFF. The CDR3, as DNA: TGTGCCAGCAGCGTAGAGGGACAGGGGTACTCCTACAATGAGCAGTTCTTC.